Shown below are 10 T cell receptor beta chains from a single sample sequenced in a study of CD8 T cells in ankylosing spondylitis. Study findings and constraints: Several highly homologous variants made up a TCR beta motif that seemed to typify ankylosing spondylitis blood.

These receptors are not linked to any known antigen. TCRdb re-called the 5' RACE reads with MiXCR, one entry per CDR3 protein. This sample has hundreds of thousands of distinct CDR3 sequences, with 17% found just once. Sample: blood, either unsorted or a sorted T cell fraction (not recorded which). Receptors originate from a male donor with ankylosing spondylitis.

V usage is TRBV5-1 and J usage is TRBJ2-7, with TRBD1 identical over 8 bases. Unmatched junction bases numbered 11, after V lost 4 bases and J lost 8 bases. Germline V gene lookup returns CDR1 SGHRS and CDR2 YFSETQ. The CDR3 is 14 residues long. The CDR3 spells CASSPPGTGHQQYF. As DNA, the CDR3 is TGCGCCAGCAGCCCTCCGGGGACAGGTCATCAGCAGTACTTC.

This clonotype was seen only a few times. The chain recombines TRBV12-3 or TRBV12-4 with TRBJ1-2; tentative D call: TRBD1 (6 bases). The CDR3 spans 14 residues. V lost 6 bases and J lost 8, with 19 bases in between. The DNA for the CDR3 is TGTGCCAGCAGCGTCTCCGGGGGGGCGCGAGGCTACACCTTC. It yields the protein CASSVSGGARGYTF.

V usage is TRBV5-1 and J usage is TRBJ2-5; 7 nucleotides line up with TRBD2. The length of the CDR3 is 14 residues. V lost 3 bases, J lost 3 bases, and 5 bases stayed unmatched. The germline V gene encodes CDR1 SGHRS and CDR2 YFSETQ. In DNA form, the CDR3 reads TGCGCCAGCAGCTCCCTTGGGGGGGAAGAGACCCAGTACTTC. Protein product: CASSSLGGEETQYF. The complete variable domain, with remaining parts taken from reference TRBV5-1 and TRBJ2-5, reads KAGVTQTPRYLIKTRGQQVTLSCSPISGHRSVSWYQQTPGQGLQFLFEYFSETQRNKGNFPGRFSGRQFSNSRSEMNVSTLELGDSALYLCASSSLGGEETQYFGPGTRLLVL.

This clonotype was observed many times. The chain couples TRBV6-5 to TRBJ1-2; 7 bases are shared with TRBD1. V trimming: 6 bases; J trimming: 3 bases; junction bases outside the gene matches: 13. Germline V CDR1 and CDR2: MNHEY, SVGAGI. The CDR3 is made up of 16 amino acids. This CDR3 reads CASRYTTGRGDYGYTF. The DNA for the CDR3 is TGTGCCAGCAGATACACGACAGGGAGAGGGGACTATGGCTACACCTTC.

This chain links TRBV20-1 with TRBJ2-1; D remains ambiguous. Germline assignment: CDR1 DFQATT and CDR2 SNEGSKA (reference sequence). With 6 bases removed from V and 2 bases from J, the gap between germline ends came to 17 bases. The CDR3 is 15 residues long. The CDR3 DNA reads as TGCAGTGCAACGACCAGCCGCTATACCTACAATGAGCAGTTCTTC. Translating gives CSATTSRYTYNEQFF.

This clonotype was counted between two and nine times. CDR3 amino acids: CASSLRERGHEQFF. CDR3 bases: TGTGCCAGCAGTTTACGGGAGAGAGGCCATGAGCAGTTCTTC. The V call is TRBV28, the J call TRBJ2-1, with a possible D match to TRBD2 (6 bases). V shed 2 bases and J shed 8 bases, with 13 bases lying between them. The CDR3 length is 14 residues. The germline V gene encodes CDR1 MDHEN and CDR2 SYDVKM.

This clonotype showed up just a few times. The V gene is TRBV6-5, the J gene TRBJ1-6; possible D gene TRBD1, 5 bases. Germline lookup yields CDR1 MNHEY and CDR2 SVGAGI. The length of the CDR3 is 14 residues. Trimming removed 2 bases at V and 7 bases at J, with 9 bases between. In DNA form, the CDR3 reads TGTGCCAGCAGTTACCAGGGAGGCAATTCACCCCTCCACTTT. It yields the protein CASSYQGGNSPLHF.

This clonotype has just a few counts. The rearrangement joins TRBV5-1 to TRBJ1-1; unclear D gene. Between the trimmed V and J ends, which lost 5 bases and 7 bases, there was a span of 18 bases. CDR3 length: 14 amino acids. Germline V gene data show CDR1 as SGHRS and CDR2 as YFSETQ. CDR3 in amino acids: CASSYSRQAFEAFF. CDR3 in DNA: TGCGCCAGCAGTTACTCGAGACAAGCTTTTGAAGCTTTCTTT.

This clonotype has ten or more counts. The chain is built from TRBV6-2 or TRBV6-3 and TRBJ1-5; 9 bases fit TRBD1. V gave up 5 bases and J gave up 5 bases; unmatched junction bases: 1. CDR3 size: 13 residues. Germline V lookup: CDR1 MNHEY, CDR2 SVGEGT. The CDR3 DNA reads TGTGCCAGCAGTAGGGACAGGGATCAGCCCCAGCATTTT. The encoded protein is CASSRDRDQPQHF.

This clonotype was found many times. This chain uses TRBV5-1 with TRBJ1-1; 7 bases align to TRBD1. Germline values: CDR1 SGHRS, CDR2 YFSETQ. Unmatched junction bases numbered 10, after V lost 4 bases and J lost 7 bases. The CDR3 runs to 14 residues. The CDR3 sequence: CASSAQTGKNEAFF. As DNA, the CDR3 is TGCGCCAGCAGCGCGCAGACAGGGAAGAATGAAGCTTTCTTT. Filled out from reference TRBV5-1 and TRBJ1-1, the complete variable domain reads KAGVTQTPRYLIKTRGQQVTLSCSPISGHRSVSWYQQTPGQGLQFLFEYFSETQRNKGNFPGRFSGRQFSNSRSEMNVSTLELGDSALYLCASSAQTGKNEAFFGQGTRLTVV.